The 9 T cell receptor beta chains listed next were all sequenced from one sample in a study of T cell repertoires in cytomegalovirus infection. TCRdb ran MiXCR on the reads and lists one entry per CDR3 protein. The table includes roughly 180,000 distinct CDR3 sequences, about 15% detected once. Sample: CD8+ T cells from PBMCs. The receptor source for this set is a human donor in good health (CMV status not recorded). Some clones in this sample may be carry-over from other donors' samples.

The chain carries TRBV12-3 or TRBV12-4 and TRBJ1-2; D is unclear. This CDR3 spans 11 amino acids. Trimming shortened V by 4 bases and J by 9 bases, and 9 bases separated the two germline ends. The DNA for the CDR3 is TGTGCCAGCAGTTCCCCTATGCGCTACACCTTC. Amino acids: CASSSPMRYTF.

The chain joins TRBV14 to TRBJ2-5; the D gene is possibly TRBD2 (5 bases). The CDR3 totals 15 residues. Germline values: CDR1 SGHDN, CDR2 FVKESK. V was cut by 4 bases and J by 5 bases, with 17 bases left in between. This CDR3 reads CASSLSPGPGETQYF. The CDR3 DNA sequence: TGTGCCAGCAGCCTCAGCCCAGGACCGGGGGAGACCCAGTACTTC.

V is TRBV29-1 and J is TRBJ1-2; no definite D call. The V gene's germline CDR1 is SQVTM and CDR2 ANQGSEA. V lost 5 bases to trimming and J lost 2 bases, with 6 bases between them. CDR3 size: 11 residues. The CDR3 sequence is CSVTHNYGYTF. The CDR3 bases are TGCAGCGTTACCCACAACTATGGCTACACCTTC.

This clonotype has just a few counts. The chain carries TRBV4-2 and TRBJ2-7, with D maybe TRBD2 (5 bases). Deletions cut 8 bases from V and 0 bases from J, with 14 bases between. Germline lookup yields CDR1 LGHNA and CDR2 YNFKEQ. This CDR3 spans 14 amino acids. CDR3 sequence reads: CASASRGSSYEQYF. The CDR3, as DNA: TGTGCCAGCGCCTCTCGGGGAAGCTCCTACGAGCAGTACTTC.

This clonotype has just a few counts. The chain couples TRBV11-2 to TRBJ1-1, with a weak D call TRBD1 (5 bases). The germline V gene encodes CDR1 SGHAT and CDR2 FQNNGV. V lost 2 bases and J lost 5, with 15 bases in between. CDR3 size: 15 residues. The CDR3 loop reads CASSLRVGQDTEAFF. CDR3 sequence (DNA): TGTGCCAGCAGCTTAAGGGTGGGGCAGGATACTGAAGCTTTCTTT.

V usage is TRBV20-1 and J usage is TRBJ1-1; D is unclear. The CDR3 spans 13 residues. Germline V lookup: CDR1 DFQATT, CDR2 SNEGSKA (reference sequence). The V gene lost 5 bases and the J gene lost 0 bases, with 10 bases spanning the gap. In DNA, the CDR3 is TGCAGTGCTTCATCAGACATGAACACTGAAGCTTTCTTT. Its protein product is CSASSDMNTEAFF.

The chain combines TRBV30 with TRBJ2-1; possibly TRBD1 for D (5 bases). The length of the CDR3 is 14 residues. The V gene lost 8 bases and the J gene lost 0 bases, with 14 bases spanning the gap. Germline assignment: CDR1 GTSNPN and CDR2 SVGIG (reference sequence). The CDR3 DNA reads TGTGCCGGTATGACAGTAGACTCCTACAATGAGCAGTTCTTC. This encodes CAGMTVDSYNEQFF. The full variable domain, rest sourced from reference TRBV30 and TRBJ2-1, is SQTIHQWPATLVQPVGSPLSLECTVEGTSNPNLYWYRQAAGRGLQLLFYSVGIGQISSEVPQNLSASRPQDRQFILSSKKLLLSDSGFYLCAGMTVDSYNEQFFGPGTRLTVL.

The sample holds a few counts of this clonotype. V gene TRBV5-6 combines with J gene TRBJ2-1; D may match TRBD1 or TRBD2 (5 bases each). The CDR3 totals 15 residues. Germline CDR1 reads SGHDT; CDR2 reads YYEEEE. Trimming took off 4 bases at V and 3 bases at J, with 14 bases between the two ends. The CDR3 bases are TGTGCCAGCAGCCCAGGGAGACCATACTACAATGAGCAGTTCTTC. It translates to CASSPGRPYYNEQFF.

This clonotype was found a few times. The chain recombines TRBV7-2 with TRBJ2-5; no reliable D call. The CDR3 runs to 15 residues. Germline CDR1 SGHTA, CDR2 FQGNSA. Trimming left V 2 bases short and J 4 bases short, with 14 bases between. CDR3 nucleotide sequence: TGTGCCAGCAGCTTACGTCTTGAGTTGGCAGAGACCCAGTACTTC. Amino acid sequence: CASSLRLELAETQYF.